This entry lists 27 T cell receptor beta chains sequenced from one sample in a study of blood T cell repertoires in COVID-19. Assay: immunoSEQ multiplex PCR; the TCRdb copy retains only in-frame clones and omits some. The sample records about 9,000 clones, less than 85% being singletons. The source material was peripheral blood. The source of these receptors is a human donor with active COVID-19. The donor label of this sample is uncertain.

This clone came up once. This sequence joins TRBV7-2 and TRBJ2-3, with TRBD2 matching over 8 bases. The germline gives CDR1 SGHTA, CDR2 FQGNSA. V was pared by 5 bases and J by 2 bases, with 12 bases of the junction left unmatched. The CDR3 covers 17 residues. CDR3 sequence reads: CASSQTLREGLTDTQYF. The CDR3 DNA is TGTGCCAGCAGCCAGACTCTCCGGGAGGGCCTCACAGATACGCAGTATTTT.

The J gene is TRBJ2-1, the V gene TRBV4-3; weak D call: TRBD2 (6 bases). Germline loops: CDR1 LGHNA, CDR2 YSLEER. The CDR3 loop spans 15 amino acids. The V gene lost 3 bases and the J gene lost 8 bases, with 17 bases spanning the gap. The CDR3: CASSHRSTGADEQFF. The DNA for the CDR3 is TGCGCCAGCAGCCATCGGTCGACGGGAGCGGATGAGCAGTTCTTC.

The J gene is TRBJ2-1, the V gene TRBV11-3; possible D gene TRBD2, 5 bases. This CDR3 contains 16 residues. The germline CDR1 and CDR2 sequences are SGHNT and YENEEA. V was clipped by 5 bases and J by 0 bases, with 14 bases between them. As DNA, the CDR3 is TGTGCCAGCAGCCTGGGGTGGGGAGTCTCCTACAATGAGCAGTTCTTC. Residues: CASSLGWGVSYNEQFF.

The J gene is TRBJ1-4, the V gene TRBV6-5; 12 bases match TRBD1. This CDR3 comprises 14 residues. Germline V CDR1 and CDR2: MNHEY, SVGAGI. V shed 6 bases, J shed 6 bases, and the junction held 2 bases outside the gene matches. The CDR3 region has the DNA TGTGCCAGCAGGGGACAGGGGGCTTATGAAAAACTGTTTTTT. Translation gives CASRGQGAYEKLFF.

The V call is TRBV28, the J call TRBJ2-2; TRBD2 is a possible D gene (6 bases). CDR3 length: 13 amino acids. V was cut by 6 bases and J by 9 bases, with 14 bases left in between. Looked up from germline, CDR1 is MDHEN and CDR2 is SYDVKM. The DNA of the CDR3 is TGTGCCAGCAGCTTTCGGGACTCAAGGGAGCTGTTTTTT. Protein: CASSFRDSRELFF.

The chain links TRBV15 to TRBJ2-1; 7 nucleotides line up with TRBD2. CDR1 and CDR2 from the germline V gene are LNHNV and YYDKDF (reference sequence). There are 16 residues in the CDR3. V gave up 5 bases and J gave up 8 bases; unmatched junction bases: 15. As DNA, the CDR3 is TGTGCCACCAGCGGGCCTAGTGGACTAGTAGACCATGAGCAGTTCTTC. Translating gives CATSGPSGLVDHEQFF.

The CDR3 DNA sequence: TGTGCCAGCAGCAAACTAGCGGGAGCTGAGCAGTTCTTC. Translation gives CASSKLAGAEQFF. The J gene is TRBJ2-1, the V gene TRBV9; 11 nucleotides agree with TRBD2. The CDR3 has 13 amino acids. Germline V gene data show CDR1 as SGDLS and CDR2 as YYNGEE. J gave up 9 bases and V 4 bases, and 3 bases lay outside the gene matches.

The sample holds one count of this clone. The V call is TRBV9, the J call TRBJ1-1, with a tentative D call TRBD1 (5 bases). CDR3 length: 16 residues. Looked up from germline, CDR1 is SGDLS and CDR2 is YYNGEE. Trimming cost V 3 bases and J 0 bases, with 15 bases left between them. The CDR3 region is CASSALGGNLNTEAFF. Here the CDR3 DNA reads TGTGCCAGCAGCGCCCTCGGGGGGAATTTGAACACTGAAGCTTTCTTT.

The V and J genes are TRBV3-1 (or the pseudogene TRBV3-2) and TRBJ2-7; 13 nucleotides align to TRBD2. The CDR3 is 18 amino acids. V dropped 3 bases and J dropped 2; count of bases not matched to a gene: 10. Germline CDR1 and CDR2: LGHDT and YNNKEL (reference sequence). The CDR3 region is CASSHWTSGSGGTYEQYF. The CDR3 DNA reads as TGTGCCAGCAGCCACTGGACTAGCGGGAGCGGGGGGACCTACGAGCAGTACTTC.

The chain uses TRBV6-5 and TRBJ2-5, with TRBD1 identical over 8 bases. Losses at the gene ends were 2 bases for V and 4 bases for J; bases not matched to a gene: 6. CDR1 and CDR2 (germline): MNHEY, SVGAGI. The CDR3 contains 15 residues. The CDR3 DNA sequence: TGTGCCAGCAGTTACGACAGGGGAGGTCGAGAGACCCAGTACTTC. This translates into CASSYDRGGRETQYF.

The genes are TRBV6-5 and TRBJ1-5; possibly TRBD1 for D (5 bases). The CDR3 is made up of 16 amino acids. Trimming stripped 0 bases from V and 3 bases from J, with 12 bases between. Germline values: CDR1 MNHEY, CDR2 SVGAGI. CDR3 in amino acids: CASSYSGAGINQPQHF. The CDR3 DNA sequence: TGTGCCAGCAGTTACTCAGGGGCAGGAATCAATCAGCCCCAGCATTTT.

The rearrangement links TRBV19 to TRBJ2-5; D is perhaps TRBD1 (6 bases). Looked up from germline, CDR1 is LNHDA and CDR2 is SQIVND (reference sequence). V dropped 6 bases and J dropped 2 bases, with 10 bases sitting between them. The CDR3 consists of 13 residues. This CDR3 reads CASRARGQETQYF. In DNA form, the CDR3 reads TGTGCCAGTAGGGCCAGGGGACAAGAGACCCAGTACTTC.

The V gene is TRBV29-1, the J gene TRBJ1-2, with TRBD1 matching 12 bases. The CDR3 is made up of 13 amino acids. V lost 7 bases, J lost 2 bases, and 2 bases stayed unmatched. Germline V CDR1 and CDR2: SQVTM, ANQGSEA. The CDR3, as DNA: TGCAGCGCGGGGACAGGGGGCAACTATGGCTACACCTTC. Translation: CSAGTGGNYGYTF.

CDR3 DNA sequence: TGTGCCAGCAGTGAAATCGAAGGGGGCAATCAGCCCCAGCATTTT. Translating it yields CASSEIEGGNQPQHF. This chain uses TRBV6-1 with TRBJ1-5; maybe TRBD1 (5 bases). The germline V and J ends were trimmed by 2 bases and 2 bases, with 10 bases remaining between them. The V gene's germline CDR1 is MNHNS and CDR2 SASEGT. The CDR3 has 15 residues.

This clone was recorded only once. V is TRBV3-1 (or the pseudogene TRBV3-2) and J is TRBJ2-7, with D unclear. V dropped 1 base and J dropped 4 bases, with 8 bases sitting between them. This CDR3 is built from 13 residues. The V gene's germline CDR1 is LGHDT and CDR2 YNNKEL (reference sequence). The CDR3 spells CASSQGVNYEQYF. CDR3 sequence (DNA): TGTGCCAGCAGCCAAGGAGTAAATTACGAGCAGTACTTC.

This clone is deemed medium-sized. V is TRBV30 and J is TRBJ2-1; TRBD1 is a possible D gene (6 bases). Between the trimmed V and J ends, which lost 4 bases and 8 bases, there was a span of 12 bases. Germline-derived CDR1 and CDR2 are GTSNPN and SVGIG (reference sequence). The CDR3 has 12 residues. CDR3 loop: CAWTGAGDEQFF. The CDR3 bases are TGTGCCTGGACAGGGGCTGGGGATGAGCAGTTCTTC.

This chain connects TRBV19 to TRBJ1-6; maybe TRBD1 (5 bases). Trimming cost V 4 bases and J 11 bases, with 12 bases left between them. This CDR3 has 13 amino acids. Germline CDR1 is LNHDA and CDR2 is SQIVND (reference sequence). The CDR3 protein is CASSSQGLTPLHF. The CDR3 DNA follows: TGTGCCAGTAGTAGCCAGGGTCTGACACCCCTCCACTTT.

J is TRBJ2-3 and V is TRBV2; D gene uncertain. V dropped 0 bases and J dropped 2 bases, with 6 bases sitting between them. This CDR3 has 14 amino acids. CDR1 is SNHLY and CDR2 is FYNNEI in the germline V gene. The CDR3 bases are TGTGCCAGCAGTGAAGCCCCCTCCACAGATACGCAGTATTTT. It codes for CASSEAPSTDTQYF. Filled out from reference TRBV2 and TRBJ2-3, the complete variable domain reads EPEVTQTPSHQVTQMGQEVILRCVPISNHLYFYWYRQILGQKVEFLVSFYNNEISEKSEIFDDQFSVERPDGSNFTLKIRSTKLEDSAMYFCASSEAPSTDTQYFGPGTRLTVL.

In DNA, the CDR3 is TGTGCCAGCAGCGCAAGGACAGGGGGGAAGGCTGAAGCTTTCTTT. Amino acid sequence: CASSARTGGKAEAFF. The chain combines TRBV13 with TRBJ1-1; 10 nucleotides line up with TRBD1. The V and J ends lost 5 bases and 6 bases, in that order; junction bases with no gene match: 9. CDR3 length: 15 amino acids. CDR1 and CDR2 from the germline V gene are PRHDT and FYEKMQ (reference sequence).

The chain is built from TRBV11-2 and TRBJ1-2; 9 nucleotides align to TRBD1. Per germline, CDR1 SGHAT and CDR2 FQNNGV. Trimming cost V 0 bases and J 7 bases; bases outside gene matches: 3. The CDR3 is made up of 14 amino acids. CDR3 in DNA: TGTGCCAGCAGCTTAGAAAGACAGGGGGGTGGCTACACCTTC. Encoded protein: CASSLERQGGGYTF.

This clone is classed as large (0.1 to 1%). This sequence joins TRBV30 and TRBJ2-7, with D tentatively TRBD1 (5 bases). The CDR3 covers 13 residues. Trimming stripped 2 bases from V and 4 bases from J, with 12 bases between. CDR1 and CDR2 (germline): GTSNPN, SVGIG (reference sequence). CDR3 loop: CAWSLWGQYEQYF. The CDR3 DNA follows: TGTGCCTGGAGTTTGTGGGGCCAGTACGAGCAGTACTTC.

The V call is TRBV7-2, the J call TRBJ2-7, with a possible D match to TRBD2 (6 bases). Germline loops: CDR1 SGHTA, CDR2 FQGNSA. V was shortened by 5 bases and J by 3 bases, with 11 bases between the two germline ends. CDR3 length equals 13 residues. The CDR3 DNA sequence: TGTGCCAGCAGCCCCGGAGGGGACTACGAGCAGTACTTC. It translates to CASSPGGDYEQYF.

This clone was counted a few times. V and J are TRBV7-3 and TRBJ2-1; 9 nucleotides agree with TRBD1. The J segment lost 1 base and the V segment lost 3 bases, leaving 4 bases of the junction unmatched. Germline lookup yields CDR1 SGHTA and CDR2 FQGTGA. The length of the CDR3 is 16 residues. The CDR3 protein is CASSFTGTGSYNEQFF. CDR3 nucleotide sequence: TGTGCCAGCAGCTTTACCGGGACAGGGTCCTACAATGAGCAGTTCTTC.

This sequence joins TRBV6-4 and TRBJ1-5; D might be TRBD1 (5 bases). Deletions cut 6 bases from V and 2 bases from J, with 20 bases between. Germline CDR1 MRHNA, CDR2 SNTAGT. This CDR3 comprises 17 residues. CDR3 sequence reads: CASSGVVGGHGNQPQHF. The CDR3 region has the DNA TGTGCCAGCAGCGGGGTAGTCGGGGGTCATGGCAATCAGCCCCAGCATTTT.

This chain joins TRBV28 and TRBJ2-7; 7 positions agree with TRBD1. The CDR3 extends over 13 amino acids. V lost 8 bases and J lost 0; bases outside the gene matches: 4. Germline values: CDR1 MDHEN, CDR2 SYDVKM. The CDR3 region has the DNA TGTGCCAGCTTAGGGACAGTCTCCTACGAGCAGTACTTC. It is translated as CASLGTVSYEQYF.

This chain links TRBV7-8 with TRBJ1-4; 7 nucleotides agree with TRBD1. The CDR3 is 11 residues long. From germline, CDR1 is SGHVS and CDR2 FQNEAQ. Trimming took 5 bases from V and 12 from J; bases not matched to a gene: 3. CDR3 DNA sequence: TGTGCCAGCAGCATAGACAGGGAACTGTTTTTT. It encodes CASSIDRELFF.

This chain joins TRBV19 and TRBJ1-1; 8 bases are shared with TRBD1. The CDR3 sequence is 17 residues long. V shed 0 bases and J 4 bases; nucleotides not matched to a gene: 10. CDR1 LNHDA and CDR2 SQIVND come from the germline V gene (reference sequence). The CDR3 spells CASSIEAQGAWGTEAFF. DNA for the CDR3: TGTGCCAGTAGTATAGAGGCGCAGGGGGCTTGGGGCACTGAAGCTTTCTTT.